The sequence of this T cell receptor beta chain was determined in a study of blood T cells in healthy people across ages. Whole-study findings and limits: TCR beta diversity was tightly associated with the proportion of naive T cells.

The authors ran a second PCR of roughly 6 to 12 cycles using a sample-barcoded 5' primer and a J-beta primer mix. MiXCR, run by TCRdb on the 5' RACE reads, gives a single entry per CDR3 protein. The sample includes 1.5 million to 2 million distinct CDR3 sequences, around 40% of them seen just once. Details on this clonotype: The antigen is not known.

V gave up 4 bases and J gave up 3 bases; unmatched junction bases: 11. The CDR3 extends over 17 amino acids. Per the germline V gene, CDR1 is SEHNR and CDR2 is FQNEAQ (reference sequence). The V gene is TRBV7-9, the J gene TRBJ2-7; 11 nucleotides match TRBD2. The sequence came from a human donor in good health. Sequencing was carried out using blood. The CDR3 bases are TGTGCCAGCAGCTCCGACCGGACAACTAGCGGGGGCTACGAGCAGTACTTC. Translating gives CASSSDRTTSGGYEQYF.